These 32 T cell receptor beta chains were sequenced from one sample in a study of OX40 agonist ivuxolimab in advanced cancers. Generated by immunoSEQ multiplex PCR, the TCRdb table keeps only in-frame clones and is missing some. The sample contains over 55,000 clones, roughly four fifths of which appear only once. The sample here was CD4+ or CD8+ T cells sorted from blood, taken in a trial of the OX40 agonist ivuxolimab. All receptors come from an adult with an advanced solid tumor such as melanoma, head and neck, liver or kidney cancer.

The CDR3 nucleotides read TGTGCCAGCAGCTCTTTAAGACAGGGGGTGTTCTTTGATTCACCCCTCCACTTT. Amino acids: CASSSLRQGVFFDSPLHF. The chain combines TRBV5-6 with TRBJ1-6; TRBD1 agrees at 9 bases. After removal of 3 bases from V and 8 bases from J, the junction contained 15 bases not matched to a gene. Germline CDR1 SGHDT, CDR2 YYEEEE. This CDR3 is 18 amino acids long. Filled out from reference TRBV5-6 and TRBJ1-6, the complete variable domain reads DAGVTQSPTHLIKTRGQQVTLRCSPKSGHDTVSWYQQALGQGPQFIFQYYEEEERQRGNFPDRFSGHQFPNYSSELNVNALLLGDSALYLCASSSLRQGVFFDSPLHFGNGTRLTVT.

The chain carries TRBV4-1 and TRBJ1-4; TRBD1 might be the D (6 bases). Per the germline V gene, CDR1 is MGHRA and CDR2 is YSYEKL. The CDR3 has 15 residues. V was clipped by 4 bases and J by 5 bases, with 14 bases between them. The CDR3 nucleotides read TGCGCCAGCAGCCCTCGGACAGCTAAGAATGAAAAACTGTTTTTT. Translating it yields CASSPRTAKNEKLFF.

The chain carries TRBV27 and TRBJ2-7; a weak D match, TRBD1 (5 bases). Trimming shortened V by 6 bases and J by 3 bases, and 12 bases separated the two germline ends. This CDR3 has 13 amino acids. Germline CDR1 reads MNHEY; CDR2 reads SMNVEV (reference sequence). The CDR3 sequence is CASSLAGHYEQYF. CDR3 bases: TGTGCCAGCAGCTTGGCAGGGCACTACGAGCAGTACTTC.

This chain connects TRBV11-2 to TRBJ2-7; TRBD2 might be the D (6 bases). This CDR3 has 17 amino acids. Germline CDR1 is SGHAT and CDR2 is FQNNGV. Trimming took off 6 bases at V and 4 bases at J, with 25 bases between the two ends. The CDR3 here is CASRLRSASATLYEQYF. For the CDR3, the DNA is TGTGCCAGCAGGTTAAGATCAGCTAGCGCGACGTTATACGAGCAGTACTTC. The variable domain in full, completed from reference TRBV11-2 and TRBJ2-7, reads EAGVAQSPRYKIIEKRQSVAFWCNPISGHATLYWYQQILGQGPKLLIQFQNNGVVDDSQLPKDRFSAERLKGVDSTLKIQPAKLEDSAVYLCASRLRSASATLYEQYFGPGTRLTVT.

V and J are TRBV6-5 and TRBJ1-6; no definite D call. Germline assignment: CDR1 MNHEY and CDR2 SVGAGI. This CDR3 has 12 residues. V gave up 7 bases and J gave up 7 bases, with 8 bases separating them. This chain's CDR3 is CASMDENSPLHF. In DNA, the CDR3 is TGTGCCAGCATGGATGAGAATTCACCCCTCCACTTT.

There are a few counts of this clone. J is TRBJ2-1 and V is TRBV10-2; a possible D gene is TRBD1 (5 bases). There are 13 residues in the CDR3. CDR1 and CDR2 (germline): WSHSY, SAAADI. V was cut by 0 bases and J by 7 bases, with 7 bases left in between. The DNA for the CDR3 is TGCGCCAGCAGTGAGTCGGGGCCTAATGAGCAGTTCTTC. Protein: CASSESGPNEQFF.

The V and J genes are TRBV19 and TRBJ2-7; 8 bases are shared with TRBD1. Germline V CDR1 and CDR2: LNHDA, SQIVND (reference sequence). The trim removed 5 bases at V and 7 bases at J, leaving 10 bases unmatched. The CDR3 is 14 residues long. CDR3 DNA sequence: TGTGCCAGTAGTCCAAGACAGGGGACGGGGGAGCAGTACTTC. This codes for CASSPRQGTGEQYF. The full variable domain, in which reference TRBV19 and TRBJ2-7 provide the parts outside the CDR3, is DGGITQSPKYLFRKEGQNVTLSCEQNLNHDAMYWYRQDPGQGLRLIYYSQIVNDFQKGDIAEGYSVSREKKESFPLTVTSAQKNPTAFYLCASSPRQGTGEQYFGPGTRLTVT.

The V gene is TRBV9, the J gene TRBJ2-5, with D hard to call. The V end was cut by 4 bases, the J end by 1 base, with 5 bases between. This CDR3 contains 12 residues. CDR1 and CDR2 (germline): SGDLS, YYNGEE. In DNA form, the CDR3 reads TGTGCCAGCAGCTCCACCCAAGAGACCCAGTACTTC. This encodes CASSSTQETQYF. Using reference TRBV9 and TRBJ2-5 for the parts outside the CDR3, the full variable domain is DSGVTQTPKHLITATGQRVTLRCSPRSGDLSVYWYQQSLDQGLQFLIQYYNGEERAKGNILERFSAQQFPDLHSELNLSSLELGDSALYFCASSSTQETQYFGPGTRLLVL.

The genes are TRBV7-9 and TRBJ2-1; 8 bases align to TRBD1. The trim removed 6 bases at V and 3 bases at J, leaving 10 bases unmatched. The CDR3 consists of 16 residues. Germline V gene lookup returns CDR1 SEHNR and CDR2 FQNEAQ (reference sequence). CDR3 amino acids: CASRRQLDRVYNEQFF. The CDR3, as DNA: TGTGCCAGCAGGCGACAACTGGACAGGGTCTACAATGAGCAGTTCTTC.

This clone was detected only once. V and J are TRBV5-1 and TRBJ1-2; TRBD1 agrees at 9 bases. The CDR3 consists of 14 residues. Looked up from germline, CDR1 is SGHRS and CDR2 is YFSETQ. V gave up 5 bases and J gave up 6 bases; unmatched junction bases: 8. CDR3 protein: CASRKDRGLDGYTF. The CDR3, as DNA: TGCGCCAGCAGAAAGGACAGGGGTTTGGATGGCTACACCTTC.

This clone was seen repeatedly, ten times or more. The chain is built from TRBV7-2 and TRBJ2-2, with 16 bases fitting TRBD2. With V trimmed by 5 bases and J by 5 bases, 8 bases remained unmatched. This CDR3 is built from 18 residues. The germline V gene encodes CDR1 SGHTA and CDR2 FQGNSA. CDR3 sequence reads: CASSAPGLAGGVTGELFF. The CDR3 DNA is TGTGCCAGCAGCGCTCCGGGACTAGCGGGAGGGGTGACCGGGGAGCTGTTTTTT.

The chain has TRBV25-1 and TRBJ2-7; tentative D call: TRBD1 (6 bases). Germline CDR1 reads MGHDK; CDR2 reads SYGVNS. This CDR3 spans 14 amino acids. Trimming cost V 5 bases and J 0 bases, with 11 bases left between them. The DNA for the CDR3 is TGTGCCAGCAGTCAAGGGGGACGCTCCTACGAGCAGTACTTC. Encoded protein: CASSQGGRSYEQYF.

The gene calls are TRBV6-1 and TRBJ2-3; a possible D gene is TRBD2 (6 bases). CDR1 is MNHNS, CDR2 SASEGT, per germline. V was shortened by 6 bases and J by 0 bases, with 10 bases between the two germline ends. The CDR3 spans 14 residues. CDR3 bases: TGTGCCAGCAGCAGCGGGTCTAGCACAGATACGCAGTATTTT. It codes for CASSSGSSTDTQYF.

J is TRBJ2-7 and V is TRBV7-2; perhaps D is TRBD1 or TRBD2 (5 bases each). CDR1 is SGHTA, CDR2 FQGNSA, per germline. Between the trimmed V and J ends, which lost 5 bases and 4 bases, there was a span of 27 bases. The CDR3 contains 18 residues. The CDR3 coding sequence is TGTGCCAGCAGCCTGAAACCCACCGGGACGGGCGCCTTGTACGAGCAGTACTTC. It codes for CASSLKPTGTGALYEQYF.

A few counts support this clone. The rearrangement uses TRBV25-1 and TRBJ2-6, with 9 bases identical to TRBD1. The CDR3 runs 16 residues. Germline V gives CDR1 MGHDK, CDR2 SYGVNS. The J segment lost 2 bases and the V segment lost 5 bases, leaving 4 bases of the junction unmatched. The CDR3 DNA is TGTGCCAGCAGTAATACAGGGGGCGCTGGGGCCAACGTCCTGACTTTC. It is translated as CASSNTGGAGANVLTF. The full variable domain, with the rest looked up from reference TRBV25-1 and TRBJ2-6, is EADIYQTPRYLVIGTGKKITLECSQTMGHDKMYWYQQDPGMELHLIHYSYGVNSTEKGDLSSESTVSRIRTEHFPLTLESARPSHTSQYLCASSNTGGAGANVLTFGAGSRLTVL.

The gene calls are TRBV28 and TRBJ1-5; perhaps TRBD1 as D (6 bases). CDR1 and CDR2 from the germline V gene are MDHEN and SYDVKM. There are 17 residues in the CDR3. V was shortened by 7 bases and J by 4 bases, with 23 bases between the two germline ends. Here the CDR3 DNA reads TGTGCCAGCAATACACTAACGGGACACCCATTTAATCAGCCCCAGCATTTT. Protein product: CASNTLTGHPFNQPQHF.

This chain connects TRBV21-1 to TRBJ2-1; TRBD2 was called by the table and not checked on the DNA. TRBV21-1 is marked as a pseudogene. The CDR3 covers 16 residues. The CDR3: CASSTERGPEPDEQFF. The CDR3 DNA is TGTGCCAGCAGCACCGAGCGGGGCCCCGAGCCGGATGAGCAGTTCTTC.

This sequence joins TRBV2 and TRBJ2-1; 12 bases map to TRBD2. The germline CDR1 and CDR2 sequences are SNHLY and FYNNEI. This CDR3 has 19 residues. V shed 6 bases and J 7 bases; nucleotides not matched to a gene: 19. In DNA form, the CDR3 reads TGTGCCAGCAGAGTCGGGACAGAGACGCGACTAGCGGGAGTGAATGAGCAGTTCTTC. Translation gives CASRVGTETRLAGVNEQFF. Full variable domain (remainder filled in from reference TRBV2 and TRBJ2-1): EPEVTQTPSHQVTQMGQEVILRCVPISNHLYFYWYRQILGQKVEFLVSFYNNEISEKSEIFDDQFSVERPDGSNFTLKIRSTKLEDSAMYFCASRVGTETRLAGVNEQFFGPGTRLTVL.

This chain joins TRBV2 and TRBJ1-2; D is uncertain. Germline values: CDR1 SNHLY, CDR2 FYNNEI. Trimming removed 4 bases at V and 1 base at J, with 4 bases between. The CDR3 is made up of 12 amino acids. The CDR3 nucleotides are TGTGCCAGCAGTGGCAATAACTATGGCTACACCTTC. Its protein is CASSGNNYGYTF. Based on the CDR3 plus reference TRBV2 and TRBJ1-2, the full variable domain is EPEVTQTPSHQVTQMGQEVILRCVPISNHLYFYWYRQILGQKVEFLVSFYNNEISEKSEIFDDQFSVERPDGSNFTLKIRSTKLEDSAMYFCASSGNNYGYTFGSGTRLTVV.

V gene TRBV29-1 combines with J gene TRBJ1-2, with D maybe TRBD1 (5 bases). V shed 6 bases and J shed 4 bases, with 18 bases lying between them. Per the germline V gene, CDR1 is SQVTM and CDR2 is ANQGSEA. The CDR3 consists of 14 residues. The CDR3 region is CSVFRAGQGYGYTF. The CDR3 DNA is TGCAGCGTCTTTAGGGCAGGGCAGGGCTATGGCTACACCTTC.

The genes are TRBV29-1 and TRBJ1-2, with TRBD1 matching over 9 bases. CDR3 length equals 13 residues. V lost 7 bases, J lost 4 bases, and 7 bases stayed unmatched. Per the germline V gene, CDR1 is SQVTM and CDR2 is ANQGSEA. The CDR3 spells CSALQDRGYGYTF. For the CDR3, the DNA is TGCAGCGCCCTACAGGACAGGGGCTATGGCTACACCTTC.

This clone appeared once. The J gene is TRBJ1-2, the V gene TRBV5-6; D not resolved. CDR3 length: 17 residues. Trimming pared 4 bases from V and 0 bases from J, leaving 19 bases between. CDR1 and CDR2 from the germline V gene are SGHDT and YYEEEE. CDR3 nucleotide sequence: TGTGCCAGCAGCCAAGACGGGTCCATACCTACTAACTATGGCTACACCTTC. Its translation is CASSQDGSIPTNYGYTF.

J is TRBJ1-2 and V is TRBV7-4; D is possibly TRBD1 (6 bases). The CDR3 runs 15 residues. CDR1 is SGHVT, CDR2 SQSDAQ, per germline. V was pared by 2 bases and J by 2 bases, with 12 bases between. This CDR3 reads CASSLCLQGNYGYTF. CDR3 DNA: TGTGCCAGCAGCTTATGTTTACAGGGCAACTATGGCTACACCTTC.

The rearrangement joins TRBV2 to TRBJ2-7; 7 bases are a match to TRBD1. The CDR3 is 15 amino acids. The V gene end was trimmed by 6 bases and the J gene end by 7 bases; junction bases not matched to a gene: 15. Per the germline V gene, CDR1 is SNHLY and CDR2 is FYNNEI. The CDR3 sequence is CASSADRVGSREQYF. CDR3 nucleotide sequence: TGTGCCAGCAGCGCCGACAGGGTGGGTTCTAGGGAGCAGTACTTC.

The genes are TRBV6-5 and TRBJ2-1, with a tentative D call TRBD2 (5 bases). Germline V lookup: CDR1 MNHEY, CDR2 SVGAGI. The CDR3 runs to 16 residues. V was shortened by 2 bases and J by 4 bases, with 15 bases between the two germline ends. The chain's CDR3 is CASSYEGRTIYNEQFF. In DNA form, the CDR3 reads TGTGCCAGCAGTTACGAGGGTAGGACCATATACAATGAGCAGTTCTTC.

This chain uses TRBV7-2 with TRBJ2-3; D possibly corresponds to TRBD1 (6 bases). The CDR3 totals 15 residues. Trimming removed 5 bases at V and 0 bases at J, with 12 bases between. Germline CDR1 reads SGHTA; CDR2 reads FQGNSA. The CDR3 here is CASSAQQGSTDTQYF. The CDR3 nucleotides read TGTGCCAGCAGCGCTCAACAGGGCAGCACAGATACGCAGTATTTT.

A single count supports this clone. V and J are TRBV4-1 and TRBJ2-3; D uncertain. This CDR3 spans 15 amino acids. Trimming stripped 10 bases from V and 2 bases from J, with 19 bases between. The V gene's germline CDR1 is MGHRA and CDR2 YSYEKL. As DNA, the CDR3 is TGCGCCACTAAACCGGGCCCCCTCGACACAGATACGCAGTATTTT. Amino acid sequence: CATKPGPLDTDTQYF.

This clone was seen a few times. This chain connects TRBV9 to TRBJ2-3, with a weak D call TRBD1 (6 bases). The CDR3 spans 14 residues. Between the trimmed V and J ends, which lost 0 bases and 4 bases, there was a span of 9 bases. Germline lookup yields CDR1 SGDLS and CDR2 YYNGEE. The CDR3 here is CASSVAGAADTQYF. CDR3 DNA sequence: TGTGCCAGCAGCGTAGCAGGGGCCGCAGATACGCAGTATTTT.

This clone is a singleton in its sample. The chain has TRBV2 and TRBJ1-5; the D gene is possibly TRBD1 (6 bases). Germline-derived CDR1 and CDR2 are SNHLY and FYNNEI. The germline V and J ends were trimmed by 11 bases and 5 bases, with 16 bases remaining between them. This CDR3 is 13 amino acids long. DNA for the CDR3: TGTGCCGCCGGGGGGCCAGGGGATCAGCCCCAGCATTTT. Amino acids: CAAGGPGDQPQHF.

The V call is TRBV27, the J call TRBJ1-2, with TRBD1 matching over 8 bases. Germline CDR1 and CDR2: MNHEY and SMNVEV (reference sequence). The CDR3 has 12 amino acids. Losses at the gene ends were 6 bases for V and 8 bases for J; bases not matched to a gene: 5. The CDR3 bases are TGTGCCAGCAGAGGACAGGGAGGGGGCTACACCTTC. This codes for CASRGQGGGYTF.

This chain links TRBV27 with TRBJ1-1; D gene ambiguous. This CDR3 is built from 11 residues. The V end lost 6 bases, the J end lost 3 bases, and 5 bases lay between the germline ends. Germline loops: CDR1 MNHEY, CDR2 SMNVEV (reference sequence). CDR3 DNA: TGTGCCAGCAGGCTGGACACTGAAGCTTTCTTT. Amino acids: CASRLDTEAFF.

This chain uses TRBV29-1 with TRBJ2-1, with TRBD2 identical over 8 bases. Germline lookup yields CDR1 SQVTM and CDR2 ANQGSEA. The CDR3 sequence is 14 residues long. Unmatched junction bases numbered 2, after V lost 0 bases and J lost 4 bases. The CDR3 region has the DNA TGCAGCGTTGAAGAAGCGGGAGCGTACAATGAGCAGTTCTTC. Its translation: CSVEEAGAYNEQFF.